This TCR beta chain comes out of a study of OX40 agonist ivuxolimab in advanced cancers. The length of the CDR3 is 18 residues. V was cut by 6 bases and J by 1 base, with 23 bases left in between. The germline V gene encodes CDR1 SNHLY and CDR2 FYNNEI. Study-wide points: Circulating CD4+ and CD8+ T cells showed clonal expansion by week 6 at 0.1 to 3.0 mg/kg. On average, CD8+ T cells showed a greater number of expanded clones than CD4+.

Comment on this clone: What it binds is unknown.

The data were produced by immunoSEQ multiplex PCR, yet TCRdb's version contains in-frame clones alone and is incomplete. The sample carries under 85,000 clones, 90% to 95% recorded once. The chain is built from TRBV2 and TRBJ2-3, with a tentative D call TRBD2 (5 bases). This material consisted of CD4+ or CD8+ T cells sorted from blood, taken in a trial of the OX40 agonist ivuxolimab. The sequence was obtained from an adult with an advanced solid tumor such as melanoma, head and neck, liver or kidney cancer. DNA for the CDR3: TGTGCCAGCAGATTTCTAGCAGGAAGAACCTGGGGCACAGATACGCAGTATTTT. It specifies CASRFLAGRTWGTDTQYF.